This is a list of T cell receptor beta chains from one sample in a study of cytomegalovirus exposure and HLA in healthy donors. The table came from immunoSEQ multiplex PCR; TCRdb's copy has only in-frame clones and leaves some out. The sample records roughly 66,000 clones, roughly four fifths being singletons. Sequencing was done on a sample of PBMCs. These receptors came from a man aged 50-59 years in good health and CMV-seronegative. The CDR3 runs from the conserved cysteine through the conserved F or W. The D gene is left open where the match is weak. Not all rows give a size; the values are once, few, many and, for expanded clones, a class.

clone_size: -; v_call: TRBV19; d_call: TRBD2; j_call: TRBJ2-1; cdr3_aa: CASSKYLAGVLNEQFF
clone_size: few; v_call: TRBV5-4; d_call: -; j_call: TRBJ1-4; cdr3_aa: CASSQGGAFNEKLFF
clone_size: once; v_call: TRBV27; d_call: -; j_call: TRBJ1-2; cdr3_aa: CASSLEGRGYTF
clone_size: few; v_call: TRBV6-1; d_call: TRBD1; j_call: TRBJ1-2; cdr3_aa: CASSGDRGLGYTF
clone_size: few; v_call: TRBV6-1; d_call: -; j_call: TRBJ2-3; cdr3_aa: CASSEALQSTGHKDTQYF
clone_size: -; v_call: TRBV27; d_call: -; j_call: TRBJ2-1; cdr3_aa: CASSFGDEQFF
clone_size: -; v_call: TRBV5-1; d_call: -; j_call: TRBJ2-3; cdr3_aa: CASSLAGQSSTDTQYF
clone_size: -; v_call: TRBV29-1; d_call: -; j_call: TRBJ2-3; cdr3_aa: CSVRQINTQYF
clone_size: -; v_call: TRBV5-1; d_call: TRBD1; j_call: TRBJ1-1; cdr3_aa: CASSLQGGQTEAFF
clone_size: few; v_call: TRBV9; d_call: TRBD1; j_call: TRBJ1-4; cdr3_aa: CASSVRGQSATTGEKLFF
clone_size: -; v_call: TRBV19; d_call: -; j_call: TRBJ1-4; cdr3_aa: CASSPGDGRKKLFF
clone_size: -; v_call: TRBV5-1; d_call: -; j_call: TRBJ1-2; cdr3_aa: CASSLGTTDGYTF
clone_size: -; v_call: TRBV10-1; d_call: -; j_call: TRBJ2-2; cdr3_aa: CASSESPVVGELFF
clone_size: -; v_call: TRBV27; d_call: -; j_call: TRBJ2-2; cdr3_aa: CASKVSGYTGELFF
clone_size: -; v_call: TRBV7-9; d_call: TRBD2; j_call: TRBJ2-5; cdr3_aa: CASKSGGFSNQETQYF
clone_size: -; v_call: TRBV10-3; d_call: TRBD1; j_call: TRBJ1-2; cdr3_aa: CAIRNQGAGGYTF
clone_size: medium-sized; v_call: TRBV6-5; d_call: -; j_call: TRBJ1-1; cdr3_aa: CASSYSWGDTEAFF
clone_size: -; v_call: TRBV15; d_call: -; j_call: TRBJ1-4; cdr3_aa: CATSRSFGGGEKLFF
clone_size: -; v_call: TRBV19; d_call: -; j_call: TRBJ1-5; cdr3_aa: CASSIPVGNQPQHF
clone_size: -; v_call: TRBV7-2; d_call: TRBD2; j_call: TRBJ2-5; cdr3_aa: CASSFQEREWVRETQYF
clone_size: -; v_call: TRBV27; d_call: TRBD1; j_call: TRBJ1-1; cdr3_aa: CASSRQGNTEAFF
clone_size: -; v_call: TRBV12-5; d_call: TRBD1; j_call: TRBJ1-3; cdr3_aa: CASGPGTGGPGNTIYF
clone_size: -; v_call: TRBV30; d_call: -; j_call: TRBJ1-1; cdr3_aa: CAWSVRGGTEAFF
clone_size: -; v_call: TRBV30; d_call: -; j_call: TRBJ1-1; cdr3_aa: CAWRNSGGNTEAFF
clone_size: once; v_call: TRBV5-5; d_call: -; j_call: TRBJ1-2; cdr3_aa: CASSPILDLGVYGYTF
clone_size: -; v_call: TRBV11-3; d_call: -; j_call: TRBJ2-1; cdr3_aa: CASSSAGIQQFF
clone_size: -; v_call: TRBV5-4; d_call: TRBD2; j_call: TRBJ2-1; cdr3_aa: CASSSGLAGSYNEQFF
clone_size: -; v_call: TRBV30; d_call: -; j_call: TRBJ1-2; cdr3_aa: CAWSSGGKGGYTF
clone_size: -; v_call: TRBV6-5; d_call: -; j_call: TRBJ2-3; cdr3_aa: CASSPLYTDTQYF
clone_size: -; v_call: TRBV4-2; d_call: -; j_call: TRBJ2-2; cdr3_aa: CASSQGGGGGGELFF
clone_size: -; v_call: TRBV6-1; d_call: TRBD1; j_call: TRBJ2-2; cdr3_aa: CASKGTGATGELFF
clone_size: -; v_call: TRBV7-2; d_call: TRBD2; j_call: TRBJ2-7; cdr3_aa: CASSLDLTSGNRYEQYF
clone_size: -; v_call: TRBV20-1; d_call: -; j_call: TRBJ2-5; cdr3_aa: CSAPTRETQYF
clone_size: -; v_call: TRBV7-9; d_call: -; j_call: TRBJ1-6; cdr3_aa: CASSQSGLFTLHF
clone_size: -; v_call: TRBV6-1; d_call: -; j_call: TRBJ2-1; cdr3_aa: CASSLRSSYNEQFF
clone_size: -; v_call: TRBV30; d_call: -; j_call: TRBJ2-7; cdr3_aa: CAWNRQTYEQYF
clone_size: -; v_call: TRBV11-2; d_call: TRBD1; j_call: TRBJ1-2; cdr3_aa: CASSNRQGLGYGYTF
clone_size: -; v_call: TRBV11-3; d_call: -; j_call: TRBJ2-1; cdr3_aa: CASSWLLRDSTNEQFF
clone_size: once; v_call: TRBV6-5; d_call: TRBD1; j_call: TRBJ1-1; cdr3_aa: CASSYRDRAEAFF
clone_size: -; v_call: TRBV11-2; d_call: -; j_call: TRBJ1-1; cdr3_aa: CASSAIGIRDTEAFF
clone_size: -; v_call: TRBV5-1; d_call: TRBD1; j_call: TRBJ1-2; cdr3_aa: CASSGGQGLPSGGYTF
clone_size: -; v_call: TRBV10-1; d_call: TRBD1; j_call: TRBJ2-2; cdr3_aa: CASAWEGGNTGELFF
clone_size: few; v_call: TRBV11-2; d_call: -; j_call: TRBJ2-2; cdr3_aa: CASSLDRAAANTGELFF
clone_size: once; v_call: TRBV4-1; d_call: -; j_call: TRBJ1-3; cdr3_aa: CASSQIVQGVTGNTIYF
clone_size: -; v_call: TRBV2; d_call: TRBD2; j_call: TRBJ2-1; cdr3_aa: CASRGLAGVDEQFF
clone_size: -; v_call: TRBV5-1; d_call: TRBD1; j_call: TRBJ1-1; cdr3_aa: CASRSGTVNTEAFF